These 19 T cell receptor beta chains originate from one sample sequenced in a study of CD8 T cells in ankylosing spondylitis. Notes on the study in general: Blood from ankylosing spondylitis patients appeared to carry a characteristic eight-variant TCR beta motif.

TCRdb recomputed calls from the 5' RACE reads with MiXCR, one row per CDR3 protein. The table includes 390,000 or so distinct CDR3 sequences, about 20% detected once. Antigens for these TCRs are unknown. Sequenced: blood, either unsorted or a sorted T cell fraction (not recorded which). These receptor sequences come from a male donor with ankylosing spondylitis.

The chain uses TRBV12-3 or TRBV12-4 and TRBJ1-2, with a possible D match to TRBD1 (6 bases). There are 13 residues in the CDR3. Deletions cut 3 bases from V and 7 bases from J, with 12 bases between. The CDR3 sequence: CASSFRRGGGYTF. The CDR3 nucleotides read TGTGCCAGCAGTTTTCGCAGGGGAGGTGGCTACACCTTC.

This clonotype turned up a few times. The chain joins TRBV18 to TRBJ2-6; D might be TRBD1 (6 bases). V gave up 0 bases and J gave up 3 bases, with 15 bases separating them. CDR1 and CDR2 (germline): KGHSH, LQKENI. CDR3 length: 18 amino acids. CDR3 DNA sequence: TGTGCCAGCTCACCACCGATGGCAGGGGCCTTTGGGGCCAACGTCCTGACTTTC. Translation gives CASSPPMAGAFGANVLTF.

The chain couples TRBV27 to TRBJ2-3; D might be TRBD2 (5 bases). The V end lost 3 bases, the J end lost 4 bases, and 8 bases lay between the germline ends. The CDR3 totals 13 residues. The germline gives CDR1 MNHEY, CDR2 SMNVEV (reference sequence). The CDR3 protein is CASSFGAADTQYF. CDR3 nucleotides: TGTGCCAGCAGTTTCGGAGCGGCAGATACGCAGTATTTT.

This clonotype has just a few counts. The J gene is TRBJ2-1, the V gene TRBV27; 10 bases are shared with TRBD2. V gave up 5 bases and J gave up 3 bases; unmatched junction bases: 4. The CDR3 length is 15 residues. CDR1 and CDR2 (germline): MNHEY, SMNVEV (reference sequence). Here the CDR3 DNA reads TGTGCCAGCAGTGCTAGCGGGAGCGTCTACAATGAGCAGTTCTTC. As protein: CASSASGSVYNEQFF.

This clonotype was counted a few times. The CDR3 protein is CASSLRGFEKLFF. The CDR3 coding sequence is TGTGCCAGCAGCTTAAGAGGGTTTGAAAAACTGTTTTTT. The chain joins TRBV7-6 to TRBJ1-4; the D is unclear. V shed 2 bases and J shed 7 bases, with 8 bases lying between them. CDR3 size: 13 residues. Germline V CDR1 and CDR2: SGHVS, FNYEAQ.

V and J are TRBV6-5 and TRBJ1-1; TRBD1 might be the D (5 bases). The germline V and J ends were trimmed by 0 bases and 6 bases, with 11 bases remaining between them. CDR1 and CDR2 from the germline V gene are MNHEY and SVGAGI. The CDR3 extends over 14 amino acids. The CDR3 sequence is CASSYSRGFAEAFF. The CDR3 coding sequence is TGTGCCAGCAGTTACTCGCGGGGGTTCGCTGAAGCTTTCTTT.

This sequence joins TRBV25-1 and TRBJ1-2; 9 positions agree with TRBD1. CDR3 length: 13 amino acids. Trimming cost V 7 bases and J 7 bases; bases outside gene matches: 7. CDR1 is MGHDK and CDR2 is SYGVNS in the germline V gene. CDR3 coding DNA: TGTGCCAGCACCCTAGGACAGGGGACTGGCTACACCTTC. It yields the protein CASTLGQGTGYTF.

Concerning this clonotype: The CDR3 end shows no conserved phenylalanine or tryptophan, and so a read error is likely. It is unclear where the CDR3 begins or ends on the DNA, so no DNA is shown, and the CDR3 is as TCRdb lists it. V usage is TRBV29-1 and J usage is TRBJ2-7; the table calls TRBD1, which could not be checked here. The CDR3 has 14 residues if both end residues are counted. Looked up from germline, CDR1 is SQVTM and CDR2 is ANQGSEA. CDR3 sequence: CSVEPLNRPDERVL.

The table lists this clonotype with a few counts. This sequence joins TRBV5-5 and TRBJ2-3; 10 positions agree with TRBD2. Germline V gene sequence: CDR1 SGHKS, CDR2 YYEKEE (reference sequence). The CDR3 sequence is 16 residues long. The J segment lost 1 base and the V segment lost 0 bases, leaving 2 bases of the junction unmatched. The chain's CDR3 is CASSLGGLAGTDTQYF. DNA of the CDR3: TGTGCCAGCAGCTTGGGCGGACTAGCGGGCACAGATACGCAGTATTTT.

The chain carries TRBV7-3 and TRBJ2-1; D may be TRBD2 (7 bases). The V gene lost 2 bases and the J gene lost 8 bases, with 13 bases spanning the gap. Germline V gene lookup returns CDR1 SGHTA and CDR2 FQGTGA. The CDR3 runs to 14 residues. The CDR3 sequence is CASSLRRGADEQFF. CDR3 DNA sequence: TGTGCCAGCAGCTTACGTCGGGGGGCGGATGAGCAGTTCTTC.

The rearrangement joins TRBV7-8 to TRBJ2-2; D is unresolved. CDR1 is SGHVS, CDR2 FQNEAQ, per germline. The CDR3 loop spans 16 amino acids. Trimming took off 2 bases at V and 4 bases at J, with 14 bases between the two ends. The CDR3 DNA is TGTGCCAGCAGCTTAACTCGCAACCGGGCCACCGGGGAGCTGTTTTTT. Residues: CASSLTRNRATGELFF.

The CDR3 loop reads CASSRGSDEQYF. In nucleotides, the CDR3 is TGTGCCAGCAGCCGAGGGAGTGACGAGCAGTACTTC. V usage is TRBV3-1 and J usage is TRBJ2-7, with D perhaps TRBD2 (5 bases). This CDR3 spans 12 amino acids. With 4 bases removed from V and 5 bases from J, the gap between germline ends came to 9 bases. Germline V gene lookup returns CDR1 LGHDT and CDR2 YNNKEL (reference sequence).

The genes are TRBV29-1 and TRBJ1-4; possibly TRBD1 for D (5 bases). The CDR3 has 13 amino acids. V lost 7 bases to trimming and J lost 7 bases, with 16 bases between them. Germline V gene sequence: CDR1 SQVTM, CDR2 ANQGSEA. CDR3 bases: TGCAGCGCCGCTCCGGGACGGGGTGAAAAACTGTTTTTT. Its translation: CSAAPGRGEKLFF.

The V call is TRBV3-1, the J call TRBJ1-4; TRBD1 is a possible D gene (5 bases). In germline, CDR1 is LGHDT, CDR2 YNNKEL (reference sequence). With 4 bases removed from V and 4 bases from J, the gap between germline ends came to 13 bases. This CDR3 region has 15 residues. This chain's CDR3 is CASSLRRDVNEKLFF. The CDR3 nucleotides are TGTGCCAGCAGCCTACGACGGGACGTTAATGAAAAACTGTTTTTT.

V and J are TRBV6-5 and TRBJ2-6, with D perhaps TRBD2 (5 bases). This CDR3 has 16 residues. Between the trimmed V and J ends, which lost 4 bases and 4 bases, there was a span of 14 bases. Germline V CDR1 and CDR2: MNHEY, SVGAGI. The DNA for the CDR3 is TGTGCCAGCAGTTCTACCGGGGTGCCGGGGGCCAACGTCCTGACTTTC. This sequence encodes CASSSTGVPGANVLTF.

This clonotype was seen a handful of times. The V call is TRBV20-1, the J call TRBJ2-1, with TRBD1 matching 7 bases. J gave up 8 bases and V 0 bases, and 10 bases lay outside the gene matches. From germline, CDR1 is DFQATT and CDR2 SNEGSKA (reference sequence). The CDR3 has 15 residues. DNA of the CDR3: TGCAGTGCTAGAGACCCGGGCAGGGGGTTGGATGAGCAGTTCTTC. Translated, it gives CSARDPGRGLDEQFF.

This clonotype was seen a few times. This rearrangement joins TRBV20-1 to TRBJ1-5; D perhaps matches TRBD1 (6 bases). CDR3 length: 17 residues. Trimming removed 4 bases from V and 5 bases from J, with 24 bases in between. Germline V CDR1 and CDR2: DFQATT, SNEGSKA (reference sequence). The CDR3 region has the DNA TGCAGTGCTACACCGGGACACTGGAACCCGACGCATCAGCCCCAGCATTTT. Translating gives CSATPGHWNPTHQPQHF.

J is TRBJ2-5 and V is TRBV20-1; TRBD1 might be the D (5 bases). V was cut by 3 bases and J by 3 bases, with 17 bases left in between. Germline values: CDR1 DFQATT, CDR2 SNEGSKA (reference sequence). This CDR3 is 15 amino acids long. The CDR3 DNA reads as TGCAGTGCTAGGGGGCTGGTCAGGGCAGAAGAGACCCAGTACTTC. Protein product: CSARGLVRAEETQYF.

V usage is TRBV20-1 and J usage is TRBJ2-7; 8 bases are a match to TRBD2. V shed 0 bases and J 6 bases; nucleotides not matched to a gene: 13. Germline CDR1 is DFQATT and CDR2 is SNEGSKA (reference sequence). The CDR3 is 16 amino acids. CDR3 DNA: TGCAGTGCTAGAGACCCGGGAGGGGCGGGAGGAAGCGAGCAGTACTTC. This encodes CSARDPGGAGGSEQYF.